The 29 T cell receptor beta chains below come from one sample, sequenced in a study of shared clonotypes between healthy human individuals. Here immunoSEQ multiplex PCR was the method, and the copy in TCRdb shows in-frame clones only, minus some. The profile covers fewer than 700,000 clones, with roughly four fifths appearing a single time and more than 10% taken by the ten largest. Sequenced: PBMCs. The receptors shown here come from a woman in her 40s in good health. Some clones in this sample may be carry-over from other donors' samples.

This rearrangement joins TRBV6-6 to TRBJ1-6; 7 nucleotides match TRBD1. Per germline, CDR1 MNHNY and CDR2 SVGAGI (reference sequence). V was clipped by 1 base and J by 4 bases; unmatched bases: 4. This CDR3 has 16 residues. The CDR3 here is CASSYYLTGYNSPLHF. The CDR3, as DNA: TGTGCCAGCAGTTACTACCTGACAGGGTATAATTCACCCCTCCACTTT.

Notes on this clone: Other DNA sequences of this sample code for an identical CDR3. This chain links TRBV2 with TRBJ2-7; 9 nucleotides match TRBD1. The CDR3 loop spans 14 amino acids. CDR1 is SNHLY and CDR2 is FYNNEI in the germline V gene. Losses at the gene ends were 6 bases for V and 2 bases for J; bases not matched to a gene: 5. CDR3 loop: CASRAGQGPYEQYF. In DNA form, the CDR3 reads TGTGCCAGCAGGGCGGGACAGGGACCCTACGAGCAGTACTTC. The entire variable domain, with the rest obtained from reference TRBV2 and TRBJ2-7, is as follows: EPEVTQTPSHQVTQMGQEVILRCVPISNHLYFYWYRQILGQKVEFLVSFYNNEISEKSEIFDDQFSVERPDGSNFTLKIRSTKLEDSAMYFCASRAGQGPYEQYFGPGTRLTVT.

CDR3 loop: CASSPPTGGEQYF. For the CDR3, the DNA is TGTGCCAGCTCACCTCCGACAGGCGGCGAGCAGTACTTC. The chain joins TRBV18 to TRBJ2-7, with D possibly TRBD1 on 6 matching bases. Germline V lookup: CDR1 KGHSH, CDR2 LQKENI. Trimming cost V 3 bases and J 6 bases, with 12 bases left between them. CDR3 length equals 13 residues.

V and J are TRBV27 and TRBJ2-7, with TRBD2 identical over 9 bases. The trim removed 0 bases at V and 7 bases at J, leaving 10 bases unmatched. CDR1 is MNHEY and CDR2 is SMNVEV in the germline V gene (reference sequence). The CDR3 loop spans 16 amino acids. The CDR3 here is CASSLSGGLAAGEQYF. CDR3 in DNA: TGTGCCAGCAGTTTATCGGGGGGACTAGCAGCCGGGGAGCAGTACTTC.

The rearrangement uses TRBV10-3 and TRBJ2-5; a weak D match, TRBD1 (5 bases). The CDR3 is 16 residues long. Per germline, CDR1 ENHRY and CDR2 SYGVKD. V gave up 2 bases and J gave up 1 base, with 14 bases separating them. The CDR3 sequence is CAISEAYLRGQETQYF. Here the CDR3 DNA reads TGTGCCATCAGTGAGGCGTATCTAAGGGGCCAAGAGACCCAGTACTTC.

This chain uses TRBV18 with TRBJ2-7; D remains unclear. The CDR3 is 11 residues long. Trimming shortened V by 4 bases and J by 4 bases, and 5 bases separated the two germline ends. Germline V gene lookup returns CDR1 KGHSH and CDR2 LQKENI. Here the CDR3 reads CASSRDYEQYF. CDR3 bases: TGTGCCAGCTCACGGGATTACGAGCAGTACTTC.

Here the CDR3 reads CASSPGSGINTGELFF. In DNA, the CDR3 is TGTGCCAGCTCACCTGGTAGCGGGATCAACACCGGGGAGCTGTTTTTT. The V call is TRBV18, the J call TRBJ2-2; 8 bases align to TRBD2. The V gene's germline CDR1 is KGHSH and CDR2 LQKENI. The CDR3 consists of 16 residues. J gave up 2 bases and V 3 bases, and 5 bases lay outside the gene matches.

The chain carries TRBV6-1 and TRBJ2-7, with 7 bases identical to TRBD1. Germline trimming cut 7 bases from V and 4 bases from J; bases unmatched to any gene: 7. Germline V gives CDR1 MNHNS, CDR2 SASEGT. CDR3 size: 13 residues. CDR3 region: CASIGTASYEQYF. The CDR3 DNA is TGTGCCAGCATTGGGACAGCTTCTTACGAGCAGTACTTC.

The V and J genes are TRBV7-2 and TRBJ2-5; 13 bases agree with TRBD2. J gave up 7 bases and V 5 bases, and 10 bases lay outside the gene matches. The germline gives CDR1 SGHTA, CDR2 FQGNSA. This CDR3 has 16 residues. CDR3 coding DNA: TGTGCCAGCAGCACCCGGACTAGCGGGAGCTTGGTGACCCAGTACTTC. It specifies CASSTRTSGSLVTQYF.

This chain connects TRBV6-1 to TRBJ2-1, with D possibly called TRBD1 or TRBD2 (6 bases each). There are 16 residues in the CDR3. Germline V gene lookup returns CDR1 MNHNS and CDR2 SASEGT. The V end was cut by 4 bases, the J end by 1 base, with 14 bases between. The CDR3 bases are TGTGCCAGCAGTGCCAGGAGGGGGAAATCCTACAATGAGCAGTTCTTC. Its protein product is CASSARRGKSYNEQFF.

The V gene is TRBV7-9, the J gene TRBJ2-1; D remains ambiguous. Trimming shortened V by 8 bases and J by 6 bases, and 2 bases separated the two germline ends. This CDR3 spans 9 amino acids. Germline CDR1 SEHNR, CDR2 FQNEAQ (reference sequence). The CDR3, as DNA: TGTGCCAGCGTCAATGAGCAGTTCTTC. Its protein is CASVNEQFF.

Details on this clone: The junction departs from germline at one end; a sequencing error may be responsible. This chain joins TRBV7-7 and TRBJ1-1, with D perhaps TRBD1 (5 bases). Germline-derived CDR1 and CDR2 are SSHAT and FNYEAQ (reference sequence). The CDR3 consists of 15 residues. CDR3 residues: CASTPPEGLNTEAFF. The DNA for the CDR3 is TGTGCTAGCACTCCCCCCGAGGGACTGAACACTGAAGCTTTCTTT.

This clone showed up just once. The rearrangement joins TRBV11-2 to TRBJ1-2; 8 nucleotides agree with TRBD1. Unmatched junction bases numbered 1, after V lost 4 bases and J lost 3 bases. Germline CDR1 and CDR2: SGHAT and FQNNGV. This CDR3 spans 13 amino acids. The CDR3 reads CASSSGGYYGYTF. CDR3 DNA sequence: TGTGCCAGCAGCTCAGGGGGCTACTATGGCTACACCTTC.

This chain uses TRBV11-2 with TRBJ2-1, with 9 bases that match TRBD2. This CDR3 spans 14 amino acids. CDR1 and CDR2 from the germline V gene are SGHAT and FQNNGV. V was clipped by 4 bases and J by 7 bases; unmatched bases: 5. CDR3 sequence reads: CASSSLAGRNEQFF. CDR3 sequence (DNA): TGTGCCAGCAGCTCCCTAGCGGGAAGAAATGAGCAGTTCTTC.

The chain is built from TRBV13 and TRBJ1-5; possible D gene TRBD1, 5 bases. CDR1 and CDR2 from the germline V gene are PRHDT and FYEKMQ (reference sequence). Between the trimmed V and J ends, which lost 5 bases and 6 bases, there was a span of 11 bases. This CDR3 spans 13 amino acids. CDR3 nucleotides: TGTGCCAGCAGCCAGGGCCGGGCTCAGCCCCAGCATTTT. Translated, it gives CASSQGRAQPQHF. Complete variable domain (other parts from reference TRBV13 and TRBJ1-5): AAGVIQSPRHLIKEKRETATLKCYPIPRHDTVYWYQQGPGQDPQFLISFYEKMQSDKGSIPDRFSAQQFSDYHSELNMSSLELGDSALYFCASSQGRAQPQHFGDGTRLSIL.

This chain uses TRBV28 with TRBJ1-2; D is unclear. V gave up 5 bases and J gave up 3 bases, with 10 bases separating them. The CDR3 spans 13 residues. Germline CDR1 is MDHEN and CDR2 is SYDVKM. This CDR3 reads CASSPPGDYGYTF. CDR3 in DNA: TGTGCCAGCAGTCCCCCGGGAGACTATGGCTACACCTTC.

CDR3: CSVGLGETQYF. DNA for the CDR3: TGCAGCGTTGGTCTCGGAGAGACCCAGTACTTC. The chain uses TRBV29-1 and TRBJ2-5; D is uncertain. Germline CDR1 is SQVTM and CDR2 is ANQGSEA. V lost 4 bases and J 4 bases, leaving 7 bases between the germline ends. The CDR3 contains 11 residues. Filled out from reference TRBV29-1 and TRBJ2-5, the complete variable domain reads SAVISQKPSRDICQRGTSLTIQCQVDSQVTMMFWYRQQPGQSLTLIATANQGSEATYESGFVIDKFPISRPNLTFSTLTVSNMSPEDSSIYLCSVGLGETQYFGPGTRLLVL.

The V gene is TRBV10-3, the J gene TRBJ1-1; no definite D call. Trimming took off 0 bases at V and 1 base at J, with 12 bases between the two ends. CDR1 and CDR2 from the germline V gene are ENHRY and SYGVKD. The CDR3 totals 16 residues. The CDR3 sequence is CAISESWVAPNTEAFF. The DNA for the CDR3 is TGTGCCATCAGTGAGTCGTGGGTTGCCCCGAACACTGAAGCTTTCTTT.

V is TRBV6-1 and J is TRBJ2-1; D may be TRBD1 or TRBD2 (5 bases each). This CDR3 has 15 amino acids. The V end was cut by 5 bases, the J end by 1 base, with 12 bases between. Germline V gene data show CDR1 as MNHNS and CDR2 as SASEGT. The CDR3 region has the DNA TGTGCCAGCAGTAAGAGGGGTAGTTCCTACAATGAGCAGTTCTTC. The encoded protein is CASSKRGSSYNEQFF.

The J gene is TRBJ2-1, the V gene TRBV9; D perhaps matches TRBD2 (6 bases). CDR1 is SGDLS, CDR2 YYNGEE, per germline. The CDR3 totals 16 residues. V lost 0 bases and J 5 bases, leaving 15 bases between the germline ends. The CDR3 reads CASSVGGGMAHNEQFF. CDR3 in DNA: TGTGCCAGCAGCGTAGGGGGCGGGATGGCCCACAATGAGCAGTTCTTC.

This chain links TRBV5-4 with TRBJ2-1; 13 bases map to TRBD2. CDR1 and CDR2 (germline): SGHNT, YYREEE (reference sequence). With 0 bases clipped from V and 2 bases from J, the junction kept 2 bases outside the gene matches. This CDR3 has 17 amino acids. As DNA, the CDR3 is TGTGCCAGCAGCTTGGACGGACTAGCGGGAGCCTACAATGAGCAGTTCTTC. Its translation is CASSLDGLAGAYNEQFF.

This clone came up once. The gene calls are TRBV2 and TRBJ2-3; D possibly matches TRBD1 or TRBD2 (5 bases each). The CDR3 loop spans 13 amino acids. The V gene's germline CDR1 is SNHLY and CDR2 FYNNEI. Trimming left V 3 bases short and J 5 bases short, with 9 bases between. The CDR3 sequence: CASSDGAGDTQYF. The DNA of the CDR3 is TGTGCCAGCAGTGACGGGGCGGGAGATACGCAGTATTTT.

The rearrangement uses TRBV11-2 and TRBJ2-1; TRBD2 matches 11 bases. Trimming removed 3 bases from V and 7 bases from J; junction bases left unmatched: 5. CDR3 size: 15 residues. CDR1 and CDR2 (germline): SGHAT, FQNNGV. The chain's CDR3 is CASSFTGTSGNEQFF. The CDR3 DNA reads as TGTGCCAGCAGCTTCACCGGGACTAGCGGTAATGAGCAGTTCTTC.

This clone was counted only a few times. Other DNA sequences of this sample code for an identical CDR3. V is TRBV5-1 and J is TRBJ2-5, with TRBD2 matching 11 bases. The CDR3 runs to 15 residues. The germline CDR1 and CDR2 sequences are SGHRS and YFSETQ. The V and J ends lost 0 bases and 2 bases, in that order; junction bases with no gene match: 0. CDR3 sequence reads: CASSLGLAGQETQYF. The DNA for the CDR3 is TGCGCCAGCAGCTTGGGACTAGCGGGACAAGAGACCCAGTACTTC.

This clone turned up a few times. The chain couples TRBV28 to TRBJ2-4, with 9 bases lining up with TRBD1. This CDR3 spans 15 amino acids. V lost 7 bases and J lost 7; bases outside the gene matches: 11. From germline, CDR1 is MDHEN and CDR2 SYDVKM. Here the CDR3 DNA reads TGTGCCAGCAATCCTGGAGGGACAGGGAGGAACATTCAGTACTTC. Protein product: CASNPGGTGRNIQYF.

The CDR3 DNA sequence: TGTGCCTTCACAGGAACCTACGAGCAGTACTTC. Protein: CAFTGTYEQYF. This chain joins TRBV30 and TRBJ2-7, with D tentatively TRBD1 (5 bases). Germline-derived CDR1 and CDR2 are GTSNPN and SVGIG (reference sequence). The length of the CDR3 is 11 residues. V lost 7 bases to trimming and J lost 2 bases, with 9 bases between them. The full variable domain, with the rest looked up from reference TRBV30 and TRBJ2-7, is SQTIHQWPATLVQPVGSPLSLECTVEGTSNPNLYWYRQAAGRGLQLLFYSVGIGQISSEVPQNLSASRPQDRQFILSSKKLLLSDSGFYLCAFTGTYEQYFGPGTRLTVT.

This clone has a handful of counts. Within the sample, other DNA sequences also encode this same CDR3. The DNA of the CDR3 is TGTGCCAGCAGTCCAAGACAGGGTCCGAACACTGAAGCTTTCTTT. Translated: CASSPRQGPNTEAFF. The gene calls are TRBV27 and TRBJ1-1; 7 positions agree with TRBD1. There are 15 residues in the CDR3. Trimming removed 5 bases from V and 1 base from J; junction bases left unmatched: 7. Per the germline V gene, CDR1 is MNHEY and CDR2 is SMNVEV (reference sequence).

As to this clone: This CDR3 is also generated by other DNA sequences in the sample. The chain has TRBV5-1 and TRBJ2-3; 7 positions agree with TRBD2. Germline V gives CDR1 SGHRS, CDR2 YFSETQ. The CDR3 length is 15 residues. With V trimmed by 0 bases and J by 6 bases, 7 bases remained unmatched. In nucleotides, the CDR3 is TGCGCCAGCAGCTTGGCTTTAGCGGGTGCGGATACGCAGTATTTT. As protein: CASSLALAGADTQYF.

On this clone itself: Given a far larger clone just one base away, this is likely a sequencing read error. This chain joins TRBV4-3 and TRBJ2-2; the D gene is possibly TRBD2 (6 bases). Per germline, CDR1 LGHNA and CDR2 YSLEER. The CDR3 has 18 amino acids. The CDR3 loop reads CTSSRRLFSREGTGELFF. The CDR3 DNA reads TGCACCAGCAGCCGACGTCTTTTTTCGCGGGAAGGAACCGGGGAGCTGTTTTTT.